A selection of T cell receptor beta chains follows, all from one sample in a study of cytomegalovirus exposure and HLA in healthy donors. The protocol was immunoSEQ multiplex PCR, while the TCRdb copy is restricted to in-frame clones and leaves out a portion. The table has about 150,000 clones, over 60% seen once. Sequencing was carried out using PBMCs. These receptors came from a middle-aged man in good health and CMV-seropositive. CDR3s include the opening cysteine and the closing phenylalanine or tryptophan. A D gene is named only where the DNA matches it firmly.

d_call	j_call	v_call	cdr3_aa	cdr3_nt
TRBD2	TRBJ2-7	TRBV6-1	CASSEAGTSGSYEQYF	TGTGCCAGCAGTGAAGCGGGGACTAGCGGCTCCTACGAGCAGTACTTC
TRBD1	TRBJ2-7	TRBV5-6	CASSFGQGRYEQYF	TGTGCCAGCAGTTTCGGACAGGGTCGATACGAGCAGTACTTC
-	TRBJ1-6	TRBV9	CASSVEGVSPLHF	TGTGCCAGCAGCGTAGAGGGGGTCTCACCCCTCCACTTT
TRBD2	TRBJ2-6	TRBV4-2	CASSQDQTAGSGANVLTF	TGTGCCAGCAGCCAAGATCAAACAGCGGGATCTGGGGCCAACGTCCTGACTTTC
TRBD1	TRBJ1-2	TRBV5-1	CASSLGGTGGAGGYGYTF	TGCGCCAGCAGCTTGGGGGGGACAGGGGGCGCAGGTGGATATGGCTACACCTTC
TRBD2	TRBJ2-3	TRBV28	CASSLGGGPPDTQYF	TGTGCCAGCAGTTTAGGGGGAGGGCCCCCAGATACGCAGTATTTT
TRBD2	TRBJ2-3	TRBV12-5	CASARSSGRTDTQYF	TGTGCTAGTGCCCGCTCTAGCGGGCGAACAGATACGCAGTATTTT
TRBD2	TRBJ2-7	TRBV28	CASSLGLAGDKPYF	TGTGCCAGCAGTCTGGGACTAGCGGGCGATAAGCCGTACTTC
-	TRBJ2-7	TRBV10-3	CAISGQGYDEQYF	TGTGCCATCAGTGGGCAGGGTTACGACGAGCAGTACTTC
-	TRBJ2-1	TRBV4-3	CASSQGLYNEQFF	TGCGCCAGCAGCCAAGGACTCTACAATGAGCAGTTCTTC
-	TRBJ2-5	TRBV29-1	CSVRMSGGETQYF	TGCAGCGTACGAATGTCAGGGGGGGAGACCCAGTACTTC
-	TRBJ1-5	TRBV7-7	CASSAGPNQPQHF	TGTGCCAGCAGCGCGGGACCAAATCAGCCCCAGCATTTT
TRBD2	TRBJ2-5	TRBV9	CASSVEPILAGQETQYF	TGTGCCAGCAGCGTAGAACCCATTCTAGCGGGCCAAGAGACCCAGTACTTC
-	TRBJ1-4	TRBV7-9	CSSSFGAGQVLFF	TGTTCCAGCAGCTTCGGCGCGGGCCAAGTATTGTTTTTT